This T cell receptor (beta chain) was captured by sequencing in a study of shared clonotypes between healthy human individuals. Germline CDR1 and CDR2: MNHNS and SASEGT. This CDR3 is built from 14 residues. The V gene end was trimmed by 7 bases and the J gene end by 7 bases; junction bases not matched to a gene: 9. This table comes from immunoSEQ multiplex PCR, and its TCRdb copy is limited to in-frame clones, with some not included. This table has roughly 2,500,000 clones, 80% to 95% appearing once. The chain recombines TRBV6-1 with TRBJ2-1; 8 positions match TRBD1. The sequence was collected from a man between 18 and 29 years old in good health. Some clones in this sample may be carry-over from other donors' samples. Sequencing used naive CD4+ T cells from PBMCs. Sample subset: CD45RA+ positively selected. In nucleotides, the CDR3 is TGTGCCAGCACTCAGGACAGGGAGAGTAATGAGCAGTTCTTC. The encoded protein is CASTQDRESNEQFF.